This T cell receptor (beta chain) was captured in a study of blood T cell repertoires in COVID-19. Assay used: immunoSEQ multiplex PCR; TCRdb lists only in-frame clones, some missing. The top ten clones hold under 5% of a sample with roughly 330,000 clones, approximately 87% of them seen once. The CDR3 extends over 15 amino acids. The germline V gene encodes CDR1 KGHDR and CDR2 SFDVKD. The V and J ends lost 4 bases and 7 bases, in that order; junction bases with no gene match: 8. The clonotype originates from a woman aged 45-60 years with active or convalescent COVID-19. The sample was peripheral blood. The V call is TRBV24-1, the J call TRBJ1-4; 7 bases fit TRBD1. The CDR3 here is CATSDERTGVEKLFF. The DNA of the CDR3 is TGTGCCACCAGTGACGAGAGAACAGGGGTTGAAAAACTGTTTTTT.